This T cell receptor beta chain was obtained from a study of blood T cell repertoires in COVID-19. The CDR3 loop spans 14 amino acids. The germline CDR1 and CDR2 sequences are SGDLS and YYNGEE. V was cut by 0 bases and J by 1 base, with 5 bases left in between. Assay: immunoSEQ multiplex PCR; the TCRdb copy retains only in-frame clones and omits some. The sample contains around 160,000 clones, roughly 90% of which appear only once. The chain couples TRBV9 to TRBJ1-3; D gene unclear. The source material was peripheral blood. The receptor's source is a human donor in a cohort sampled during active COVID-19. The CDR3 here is CASSVGSSGNTIYF. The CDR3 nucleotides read TGTGCCAGCAGCGTAGGTAGTTCTGGAAACACCATATATTTT.